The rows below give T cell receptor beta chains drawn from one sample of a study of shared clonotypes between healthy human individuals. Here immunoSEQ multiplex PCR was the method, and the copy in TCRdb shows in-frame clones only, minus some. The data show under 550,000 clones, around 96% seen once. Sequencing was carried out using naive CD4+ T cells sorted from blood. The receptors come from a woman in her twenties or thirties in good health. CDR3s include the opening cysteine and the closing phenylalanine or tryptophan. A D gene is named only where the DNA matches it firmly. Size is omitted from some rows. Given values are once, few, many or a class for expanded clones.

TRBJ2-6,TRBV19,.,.,CASSPTSGVSGANVLTF,TGTGCCAGTAGTCCAACCTCGGGGGTCTCTGGGGCCAACGTCCTGACTTTC
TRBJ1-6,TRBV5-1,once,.,CASSLDGNSPLHF,TGCGCCAGCAGCTTGGACGGAAATTCACCCCTCCACTTT
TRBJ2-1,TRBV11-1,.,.,CASSFSSSSYNEQFF,TGTGCCAGCAGCTTTTCTTCGAGCTCCTACAATGAGCAGTTCTTC
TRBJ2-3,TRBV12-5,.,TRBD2,CASGLTSGLAHTQYF,TGTGCTAGTGGTTTGACCTCGGGACTAGCTCATACGCAGTATTTT
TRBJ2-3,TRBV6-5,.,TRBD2,CASSLREGIDTQYF,TGTGCCAGCAGTTTGCGGGAGGGGATAGATACGCAGTATTTT
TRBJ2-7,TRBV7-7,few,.,CASSQQEGEQYF,TGTGCCAGCAGTCAACAGGAGGGCGAGCAGTACTTC
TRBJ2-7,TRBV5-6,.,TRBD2,CASTLLFDRLAGVSEEQYF,TGTGCCAGCACCCTACTCTTTGATCGATTAGCGGGAGTCTCGGAAGAGCAGTACTTC
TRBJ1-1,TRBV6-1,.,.,CASSEVRNTEAFF,TGTGCCAGCAGTGAAGTACGGAACACTGAAGCTTTCTTT
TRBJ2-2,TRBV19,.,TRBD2,CASSIVSPGLAPAGELFF,TGTGCCAGTAGTATAGTCTCGCCGGGACTAGCTCCGGCCGGGGAGCTGTTTTTT
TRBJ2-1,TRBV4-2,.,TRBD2,CASSQERAASGLYNEQFF,TGTGCCAGCAGCCAAGAGAGGGCTGCTAGCGGACTTTACAATGAGCAGTTCTTC
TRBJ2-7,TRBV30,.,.,CAWSPTRYEQYF,TGTGCCTGGAGCCCCACCCGCTACGAGCAGTACTTC
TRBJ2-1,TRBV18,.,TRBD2,CASSPGLAGNNEQFF,TGTGCCAGCTCACCCGGACTAGCGGGAAACAATGAGCAGTTCTTC
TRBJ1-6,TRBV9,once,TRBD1,CASSVTGTGDSPLHF,TGTGCCAGCAGCGTAACCGGGACAGGGGATTCACCCCTCCACTTT
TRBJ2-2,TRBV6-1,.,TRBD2,CASLLAGVAGELFF,TGTGCCAGCCTTCTAGCGGGAGTGGCCGGGGAGCTGTTTTTT
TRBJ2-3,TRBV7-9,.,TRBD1,CASSSRTGSTDTQYF,TGTGCCAGCAGTTCACGGACAGGGAGCACAGATACGCAGTATTTT
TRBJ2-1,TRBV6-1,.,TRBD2,CASSHRLAEQFF,TGTGCCAGCTCCCATCGACTAGCGGAGCAGTTCTTC
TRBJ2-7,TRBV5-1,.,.,CASSFGSSHSYEQYF,TGCGCCAGCAGCTTCGGCTCCTCGCACTCCTACGAGCAGTACTTC
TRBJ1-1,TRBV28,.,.,CARNTEAFF,TGTGCCAGAAACACTGAAGCTTTCTTT
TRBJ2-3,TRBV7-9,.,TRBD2,CASSPGLAGDTQYF,TGTGCCAGCAGCCCCGGACTAGCGGGAGATACGCAGTATTTT
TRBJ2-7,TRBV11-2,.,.,CASSLEFGSYEQYF,TGTGCCAGCAGCTTAGAGTTCGGGAGCTACGAGCAGTACTTC
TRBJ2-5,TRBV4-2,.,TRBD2,CASSQEGLAGGFWETQYF,TGTGCCAGCAGCCAAGAGGGACTAGCGGGAGGTTTTTGGGAGACCCAGTACTTC
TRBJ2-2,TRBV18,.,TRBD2,CASSPVGLAGVLTGELFF,TGTGCCAGCTCACCAGTCGGACTAGCGGGAGTCCTAACCGGGGAGCTGTTTTTT
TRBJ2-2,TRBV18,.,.,CASSPRGATGELFF,TGTGCCAGCTCACCACGTGGGGCCACAGGGGAGCTGTTTTTT
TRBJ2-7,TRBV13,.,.,CASSTRATAYEQYF,TGTGCCAGCAGCACCAGGGCGACCGCCTACGAGCAGTACTTC
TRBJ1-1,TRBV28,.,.,CASSRNTEAFF,TGTGCCAGCAGTCGAAACACTGAAGCTTTCTTT
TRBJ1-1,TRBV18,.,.,CASSPTVNTEAFF,TGTGCCAGCTCACCCACAGTAAACACTGAAGCTTTCTTT
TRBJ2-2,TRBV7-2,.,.,CASSYSGTNTGELFF,TGTGCCAGCAGCTATAGCGGAACGAACACCGGGGAGCTGTTTTTT
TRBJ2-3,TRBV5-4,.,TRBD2,CASSDWREEDTQYF,TGTGCCAGCAGCGACTGGCGGGAGGAGGATACGCAGTATTTT
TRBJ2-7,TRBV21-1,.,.,CASSSWDRVDEQYF,TGTGCCAGCAGCTCTTGGGACAGGGTAGACGAGCAGTACTTC
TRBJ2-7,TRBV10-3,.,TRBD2,CAISVATSGPSSYEQYF,TGTGCCATCAGTGTAGCGACTAGCGGTCCTAGCTCCTACGAGCAGTACTTC
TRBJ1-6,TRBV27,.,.,CASGKTEYNSPLHF,TGTGCCAGCGGGAAGACAGAGTATAATTCACCCCTCCACTTT
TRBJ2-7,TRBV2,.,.,CASSDYYALEQYF,TGTGCCAGCAGTGATTACTATGCTCTCGAGCAGTACTTC
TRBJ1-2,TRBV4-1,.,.,CASSQDLTNYGYTF,TGCGCCAGCAGCCAAGATCTTACAAACTATGGCTACACCTTC
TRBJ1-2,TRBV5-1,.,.,CASSLPSPGYHGYTF,TGCGCCAGCAGCTTACCCTCGCCCGGGTACCATGGCTACACCTTC
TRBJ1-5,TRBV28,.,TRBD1,CASSLPQGALGNQPQHF,TGTGCCAGCAGTTTACCGCAGGGGGCCCTTGGGAATCAGCCCCAGCATTTT
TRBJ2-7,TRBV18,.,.,CASSPKTGYEQYF,TGTGCCAGCTCACCTAAGACGGGCTACGAGCAGTACTTC